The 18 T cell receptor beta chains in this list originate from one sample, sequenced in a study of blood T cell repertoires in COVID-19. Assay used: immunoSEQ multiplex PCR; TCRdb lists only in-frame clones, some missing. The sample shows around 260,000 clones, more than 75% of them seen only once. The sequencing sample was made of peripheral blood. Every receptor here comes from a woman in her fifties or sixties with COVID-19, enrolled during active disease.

Here the CDR3 DNA reads TGTGCCAGTAGTACTAGGCTCGGGACAGGGGGCTCAAATGAGCAGTTCTTC. Translating it yields CASSTRLGTGGSNEQFF. The chain carries TRBV19 and TRBJ2-1; 12 bases line up with TRBD1. Germline loops: CDR1 LNHDA, CDR2 SQIVND (reference sequence). V was pared by 4 bases and J by 7 bases, with 11 bases of the junction left unmatched. This CDR3 contains 17 residues.

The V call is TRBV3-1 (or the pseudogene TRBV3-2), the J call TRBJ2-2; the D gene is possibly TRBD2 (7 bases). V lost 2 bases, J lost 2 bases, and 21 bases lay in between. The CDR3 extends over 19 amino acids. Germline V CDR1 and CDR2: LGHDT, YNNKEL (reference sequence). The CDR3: CASSQLPAVGGLNTGELFF. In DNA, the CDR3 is TGTGCCAGCAGCCAATTGCCCGCCGTCGGGGGGCTTAACACCGGGGAGCTGTTTTTT.

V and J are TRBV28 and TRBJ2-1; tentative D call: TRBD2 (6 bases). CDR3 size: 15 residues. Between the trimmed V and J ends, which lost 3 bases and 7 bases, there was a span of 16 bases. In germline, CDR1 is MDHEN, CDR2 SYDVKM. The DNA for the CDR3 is TGTGCCAGCAGTTTGAGAGGGAGGCGGCGGAATGAGCAGTTCTTC. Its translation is CASSLRGRRRNEQFF.

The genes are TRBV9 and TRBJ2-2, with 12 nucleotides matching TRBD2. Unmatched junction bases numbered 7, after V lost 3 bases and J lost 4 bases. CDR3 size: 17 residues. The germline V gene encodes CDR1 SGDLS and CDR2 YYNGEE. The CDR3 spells CASSALAGGLGTGELFF. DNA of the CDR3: TGTGCCAGCAGCGCACTAGCGGGAGGCCTGGGCACCGGGGAGCTGTTTTTT.

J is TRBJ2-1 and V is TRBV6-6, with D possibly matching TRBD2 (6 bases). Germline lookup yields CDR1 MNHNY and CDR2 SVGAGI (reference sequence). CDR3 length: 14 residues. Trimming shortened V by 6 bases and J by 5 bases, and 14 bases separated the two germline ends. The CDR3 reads CASSPQGLNNEQFF. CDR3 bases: TGTGCCAGCAGCCCTCAGGGACTGAACAATGAGCAGTTCTTC.

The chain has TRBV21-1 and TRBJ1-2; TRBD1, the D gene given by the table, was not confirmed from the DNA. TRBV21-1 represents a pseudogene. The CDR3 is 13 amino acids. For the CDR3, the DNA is TGTGCCAGCAGCACCCAGGGCGCCTATGGCTACACCTTC. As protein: CASSTQGAYGYTF.

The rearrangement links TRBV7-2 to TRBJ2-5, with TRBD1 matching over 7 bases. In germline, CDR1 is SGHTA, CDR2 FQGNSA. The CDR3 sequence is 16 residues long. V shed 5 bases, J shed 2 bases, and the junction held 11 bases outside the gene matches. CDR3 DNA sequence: TGTGCCAGCAGCGCAAGACAGGGTGTTTGGCAAGAGACCCAGTACTTC. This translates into CASSARQGVWQETQYF.

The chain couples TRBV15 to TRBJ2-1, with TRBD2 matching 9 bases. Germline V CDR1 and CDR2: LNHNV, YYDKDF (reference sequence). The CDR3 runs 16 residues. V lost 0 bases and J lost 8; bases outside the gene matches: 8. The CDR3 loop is CATSRDLAGGWDEQFF. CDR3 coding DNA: TGTGCCACCAGCAGAGATTTGGCGGGAGGGTGGGATGAGCAGTTCTTC.

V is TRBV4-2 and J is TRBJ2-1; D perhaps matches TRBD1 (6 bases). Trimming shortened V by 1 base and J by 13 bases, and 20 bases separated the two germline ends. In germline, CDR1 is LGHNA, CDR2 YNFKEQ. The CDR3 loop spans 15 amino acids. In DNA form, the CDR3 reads TGTGCCAGCAGCCAAGGGGCAGGGGAAGCTCCAGGACAGTTCTTC. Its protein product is CASSQGAGEAPGQFF.

CDR3 loop: CAWSEDRVETQYF. The CDR3 DNA is TGTGCCTGGAGTGAGGACAGGGTTGAGACCCAGTACTTC. This chain links TRBV30 with TRBJ2-5; TRBD1 aligns across 8 bases. This CDR3 has 13 residues. Germline-derived CDR1 and CDR2 are GTSNPN and SVGIG (reference sequence). Trimming at V came to 1 base and at J to 5 bases, leaving 3 bases not matched to a gene.

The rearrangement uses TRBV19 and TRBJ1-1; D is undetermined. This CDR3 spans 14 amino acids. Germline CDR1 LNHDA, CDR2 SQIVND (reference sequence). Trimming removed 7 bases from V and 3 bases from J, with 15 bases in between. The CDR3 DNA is TGTGCCAGTACCCAGATACAGCGGGACACTGAAGCTTTCTTT. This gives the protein CASTQIQRDTEAFF.

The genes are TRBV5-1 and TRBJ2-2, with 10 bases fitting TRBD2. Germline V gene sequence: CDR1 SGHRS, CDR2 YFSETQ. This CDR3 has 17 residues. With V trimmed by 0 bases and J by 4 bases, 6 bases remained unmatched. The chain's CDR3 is CASSLEKAGGTTGELFF. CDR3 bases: TGCGCCAGCAGCTTGGAGAAAGCGGGAGGGACCACCGGGGAGCTGTTTTTT.

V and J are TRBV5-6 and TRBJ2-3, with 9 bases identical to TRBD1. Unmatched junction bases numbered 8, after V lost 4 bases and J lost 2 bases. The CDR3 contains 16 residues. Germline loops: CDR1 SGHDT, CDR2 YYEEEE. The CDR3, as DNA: TGTGCCAGCAGCCGTACCGGGACAGGGTCCACAGATACGCAGTATTTT. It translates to CASSRTGTGSTDTQYF.

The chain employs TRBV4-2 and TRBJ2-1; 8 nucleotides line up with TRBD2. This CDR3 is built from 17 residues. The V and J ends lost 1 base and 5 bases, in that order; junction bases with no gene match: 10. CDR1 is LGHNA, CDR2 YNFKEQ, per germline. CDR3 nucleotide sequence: TGTGCCAGCAGCCAAGGGAGGGGACTAGGCTCTAACAATGAGCAGTTCTTC. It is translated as CASSQGRGLGSNNEQFF.

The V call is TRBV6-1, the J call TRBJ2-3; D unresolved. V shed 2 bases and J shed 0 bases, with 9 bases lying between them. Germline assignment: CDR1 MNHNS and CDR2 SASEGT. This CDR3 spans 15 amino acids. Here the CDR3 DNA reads TGTGCCAGCAGTGAACGGCGGAAGAGCACAGATACGCAGTATTTT. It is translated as CASSERRKSTDTQYF.

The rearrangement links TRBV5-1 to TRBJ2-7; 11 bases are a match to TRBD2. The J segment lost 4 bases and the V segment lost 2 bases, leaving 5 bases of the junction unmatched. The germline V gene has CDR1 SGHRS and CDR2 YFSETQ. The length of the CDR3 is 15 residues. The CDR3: CASSFSGTSGYEQYF. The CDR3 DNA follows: TGCGCCAGCAGCTTTTCTGGGACTAGCGGTTACGAGCAGTACTTC.

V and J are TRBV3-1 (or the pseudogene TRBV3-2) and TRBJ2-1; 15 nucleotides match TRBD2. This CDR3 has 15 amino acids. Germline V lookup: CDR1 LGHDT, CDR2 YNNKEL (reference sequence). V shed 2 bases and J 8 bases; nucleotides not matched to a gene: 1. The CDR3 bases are TGTGCCAGCAGCCAACGGACTAGCGGGAGGGATGAGCAGTTCTTC. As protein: CASSQRTSGRDEQFF.

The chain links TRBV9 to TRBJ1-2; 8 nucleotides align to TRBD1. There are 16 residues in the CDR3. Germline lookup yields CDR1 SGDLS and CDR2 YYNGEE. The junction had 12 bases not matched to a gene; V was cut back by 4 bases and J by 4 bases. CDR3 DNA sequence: TGTGCCAGCAGCAATTATCCGGGACAGGAATTCTATGGCTACACCTTC. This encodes CASSNYPGQEFYGYTF.